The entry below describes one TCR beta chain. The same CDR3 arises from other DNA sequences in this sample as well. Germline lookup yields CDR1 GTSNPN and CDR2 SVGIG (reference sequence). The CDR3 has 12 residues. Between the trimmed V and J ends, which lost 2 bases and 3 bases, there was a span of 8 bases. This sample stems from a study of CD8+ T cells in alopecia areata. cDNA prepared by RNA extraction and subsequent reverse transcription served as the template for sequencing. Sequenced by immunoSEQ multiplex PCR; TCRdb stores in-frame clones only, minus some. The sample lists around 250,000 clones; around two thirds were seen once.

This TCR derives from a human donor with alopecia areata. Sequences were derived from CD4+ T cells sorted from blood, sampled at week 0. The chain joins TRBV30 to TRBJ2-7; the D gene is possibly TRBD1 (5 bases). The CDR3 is CAWSTGNYEQYF. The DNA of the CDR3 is TGTGCCTGGAGTACAGGAAACTACGAGCAGTACTTC.